Described below is a single T cell receptor (beta chain) sequence and its context. As yet, its antigen is unknown. This sample was taken from a study of graft-versus-host responses after intestinal transplantation. About the research overall: Anti-thymocyte globulin served as induction for all recipients, who then took tacrolimus and steroids for roughly 3 years.

Per the germline V gene, CDR1 is MNHNY and CDR2 is SVGAGI (reference sequence). V lost 6 bases to trimming and J lost 3 bases, with 12 bases between them. The CDR3 is 14 residues long. Repertoires were generated with immunoSEQ multiplex PCR, while TCRdb's copy carries only in-frame clones and drops some. The sample consists of tens of thousands of clones, 94% of them appearing once. This clonotype was obtained from a human donor who was the organ donor for an intestinal transplant. This sample comprised unstimulated CD4+ T cells sorted from spleen or lymph node cells, obtained before transplant. The chain employs TRBV6-6 and TRBJ1-3, with TRBD1 as a possible D gene (5 bases). The CDR3 nucleotides read TGTGCCAGCAGACTCCGGGGCCTTGGAAACACCATATATTTT. Translation gives CASRLRGLGNTIYF.